The clone carrying this T cell receptor beta chain was counted once. The germline gives CDR1 SQVTM, CDR2 ANQGSEA. V lost 2 bases and J 6 bases, leaving 13 bases between the germline ends. This CDR3 is 13 amino acids long. In TCRdb, the RACE reads were re-called with MiXCR into one record per CDR3 protein. Of more than 85,000 distinct CDR3 sequences listed, about 11% are singletons. The data are from a study of human T cells and chemical hapten exposure. About the research overall: The study sensitized with 2% DPC on a 2 cm by 2 cm patch of upper inner arm skin.

Time point noted: patch test 2, 6 weeks after DPC sensitization. Regarding treatment: therapeutic diphenylcyclopropenone sensitization with weekly scalp DPC. Drawing of blood took place ahead of applying each patch test. The material sequenced was whole blood, taken in connection with sensitization to the hapten diphenylcyclopropenone (DPC). The clonotype was recovered from a man aged 40-49 years with alopecia areata. Some clones in this sample may be carry-over from other donors' samples. This chain connects TRBV29-1 to TRBJ2-5; D might be TRBD1 (6 bases). DNA for the CDR3: TGCAGCGTTGAAAGTCAGGGGATGAAGACCCAGTACTTC. Amino acids: CSVESQGMKTQYF.